The rows below give T cell receptor beta chains drawn from one sample of a study of cytomegalovirus exposure and HLA in healthy donors. TCRdb keeps only in-frame clones here, not all; method: immunoSEQ multiplex PCR. Of around 100,000 clones listed, approximately 81% are singletons. The source material was PBMCs. The receptor set was obtained from a woman under 30 in good health and CMV-seropositive. The CDR3 runs from the conserved cysteine through the conserved F or W. A D gene is named only where the DNA matches it firmly. Clone size is given for some rows only: seen once, a few or many times, or a class if the clone is expanded.

J gene: TRBJ1-5
V gene: TRBV6-6
D gene: -
clone size: -
CDR3 protein: CASSSFRQQPQHF
CDR3 DNA: TGTGCCAGCAGTTCCTTTCGACAACAGCCCCAGCATTTT

J gene: TRBJ1-2
V gene: TRBV6-5
D gene: -
clone size: -
CDR3 protein: CASSRDTDYGYTF
CDR3 DNA: TGTGCCAGCAGTAGGGACACGGACTATGGCTACACCTTC

J gene: TRBJ2-1
V gene: TRBV6-5
D gene: TRBD2
clone size: -
CDR3 protein: CASSGGTTRNNEQFF
CDR3 DNA: TGTGCCAGCAGTGGCGGGACTACCAGAAACAATGAGCAGTTCTTC

J gene: TRBJ2-7
V gene: TRBV28
D gene: TRBD1
clone size: few
CDR3 protein: CASSSTGGWYF
CDR3 DNA: TGTGCCAGCAGTTCAACAGGGGGTTGGTACTTC

J gene: TRBJ2-3
V gene: TRBV4-1
D gene: -
clone size: once
CDR3 protein: CASSTRQDSGTQYF
CDR3 DNA: TGCGCCAGCAGCACCCGACAGGATTCAGGGACGCAGTATTTT

J gene: TRBJ1-2
V gene: TRBV10-2
D gene: TRBD1
clone size: -
CDR3 protein: CASSVTGGDYGYTF
CDR3 DNA: TGCGCCAGCAGTGTGACAGGGGGCGACTATGGCTACACCTTC

J gene: TRBJ2-2
V gene: TRBV5-4
D gene: -
clone size: few
CDR3 protein: CASSSPREWDTGELFF
CDR3 DNA: TGTGCCAGCAGCTCGCCCCGGGAGTGGGACACCGGGGAGCTGTTTTTT

J gene: TRBJ1-5
V gene: TRBV27
D gene: -
clone size: -
CDR3 protein: CASSLFGISNQPQHF
CDR3 DNA: TGTGCCAGCAGTTTGTTCGGGATTAGCAATCAGCCCCAGCATTTT

J gene: TRBJ1-3
V gene: TRBV5-1
D gene: TRBD1
clone size: -
CDR3 protein: CASSFGQDNTIYF
CDR3 DNA: TGCGCCAGCAGCTTCGGACAGGACAACACCATATATTTT

J gene: TRBJ1-2
V gene: TRBV6-6
D gene: TRBD1
clone size: -
CDR3 protein: CASSSTGGVNGYTF
CDR3 DNA: TGTGCCAGCAGTTCGACAGGGGGCGTCAATGGCTACACCTTC

J gene: TRBJ1-1
V gene: TRBV4-2
D gene: -
clone size: -
CDR3 protein: CASSQVWGGPDTEAFF
CDR3 DNA: TGTGCCAGCAGCCAAGTATGGGGGGGTCCGGACACTGAAGCTTTCTTT

J gene: TRBJ2-7
V gene: TRBV28
D gene: -
clone size: once
CDR3 protein: CASSFYEGGAYEQYF
CDR3 DNA: TGTGCCAGCAGTTTTTACGAGGGTGGGGCCTACGAGCAGTACTTC

J gene: TRBJ2-1
V gene: TRBV6-4
D gene: TRBD2
clone size: -
CDR3 protein: CASSGTRRNEQFF
CDR3 DNA: TGTGCCAGCAGTGGGACTAGACGCAATGAGCAGTTCTTC

J gene: TRBJ2-5
V gene: TRBV18
D gene: TRBD2
clone size: -
CDR3 protein: CASSPYAGREEQYF
CDR3 DNA: TGTGCCAGCTCACCATATGCGGGGAGGGAGGAGCAGTACTTC

J gene: TRBJ2-7
V gene: TRBV11-2
D gene: -
clone size: -
CDR3 protein: CASSLALASYEQYF
CDR3 DNA: TGTGCCAGCAGCTTAGCACTAGCCTCCTACGAGCAGTACTTC

J gene: TRBJ1-1
V gene: TRBV14
D gene: TRBD1
clone size: -
CDR3 protein: CASSPLGDSYTEAFF
CDR3 DNA: TGTGCCAGCAGCCCCCTGGGGGACAGCTACACTGAAGCTTTCTTT

J gene: TRBJ1-2
V gene: TRBV30
D gene: -
clone size: -
CDR3 protein: CAWRPEGYGYTF
CDR3 DNA: TGTGCCTGGAGACCGGAGGGCTATGGCTACACCTTC

J gene: TRBJ2-1
V gene: TRBV2
D gene: -
clone size: -
CDR3 protein: CASSGERVSYNEQFF
CDR3 DNA: TGTGCCAGCAGTGGGGAGCGGGTATCCTACAATGAGCAGTTCTTC

J gene: TRBJ2-3
V gene: TRBV7-2
D gene: -
clone size: -
CDR3 protein: CASSSRPITDTQYF
CDR3 DNA: TGTGCCAGCAGCTCGAGGCCTATCACAGATACGCAGTATTTT

J gene: TRBJ2-1
V gene: TRBV7-2
D gene: TRBD2
clone size: -
CDR3 protein: CASSTSGTSYNEQFF
CDR3 DNA: TGTGCCAGCAGCACTAGCGGGACCTCCTACAATGAGCAGTTCTTC

J gene: TRBJ2-2
V gene: TRBV5-1
D gene: TRBD2
clone size: -
CDR3 protein: CASSLALPSRDSRTSGSDTGELFF
CDR3 DNA: TGCGCCAGCAGCTTGGCCCTACCGTCCCGGGACAGTAGGACTAGCGGGAGCGATACCGGGGAGCTGTTTTTT

J gene: TRBJ1-2
V gene: TRBV5-1
D gene: -
clone size: -
CDR3 protein: CASSSLRERGYTF
CDR3 DNA: TGCGCCAGCAGCTCCCTCCGGGAGAGGGGCTACACCTTC

J gene: TRBJ2-4
V gene: TRBV6-6
D gene: -
clone size: -
CDR3 protein: CASTPNRNIQYF
CDR3 DNA: TGTGCCAGCACCCCAAATAGAAACATTCAGTACTTC

J gene: TRBJ1-2
V gene: TRBV7-9
D gene: TRBD1
clone size: -
CDR3 protein: CASSRTGQGSKNGYTF
CDR3 DNA: TGTGCCAGCAGCCGTACAGGACAGGGGAGTAAGAACGGCTACACCTTC

J gene: TRBJ2-6
V gene: TRBV9
D gene: -
clone size: -
CDR3 protein: CASSINSGANVLTF
CDR3 DNA: TGTGCCAGCAGCATAAACTCTGGGGCCAACGTCCTGACTTTC

J gene: TRBJ2-3
V gene: TRBV10-1
D gene: -
clone size: -
CDR3 protein: CASSESQGGLADTQYF
CDR3 DNA: TGCGCCAGCAGTGAGTCTCAGGGGGGTCTGGCTGATACGCAGTATTTT